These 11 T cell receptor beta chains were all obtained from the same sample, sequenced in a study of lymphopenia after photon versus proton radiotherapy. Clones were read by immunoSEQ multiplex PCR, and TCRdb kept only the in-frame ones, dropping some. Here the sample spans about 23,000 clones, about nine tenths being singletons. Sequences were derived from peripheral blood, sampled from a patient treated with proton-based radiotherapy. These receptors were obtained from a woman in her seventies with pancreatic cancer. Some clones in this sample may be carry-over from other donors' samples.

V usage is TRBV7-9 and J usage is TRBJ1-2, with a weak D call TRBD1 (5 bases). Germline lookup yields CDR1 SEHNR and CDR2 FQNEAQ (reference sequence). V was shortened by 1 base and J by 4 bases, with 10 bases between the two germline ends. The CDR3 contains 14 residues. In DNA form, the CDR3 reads TGTGCCAGCAGCTTAGGGGTCCAGGGCTATGGCTACACCTTC. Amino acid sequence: CASSLGVQGYGYTF.

CDR3 loop: CASSLGQETTNTEAFF. The CDR3 nucleotides are TGCGCCAGCAGCCTTGGACAGGAGACGACGAACACTGAAGCTTTCTTT. This chain connects TRBV5-1 to TRBJ1-1; TRBD1 aligns across 7 bases. CDR3 length equals 16 residues. Germline V gives CDR1 SGHRS, CDR2 YFSETQ. V shed 4 bases and J 1 base; nucleotides not matched to a gene: 10. Full variable domain (rest looked up from reference TRBV5-1 and TRBJ1-1): KAGVTQTPRYLIKTRGQQVTLSCSPISGHRSVSWYQQTPGQGLQFLFEYFSETQRNKGNFPGRFSGRQFSNSRSEMNVSTLELGDSALYLCASSLGQETTNTEAFFGQGTRLTVV.

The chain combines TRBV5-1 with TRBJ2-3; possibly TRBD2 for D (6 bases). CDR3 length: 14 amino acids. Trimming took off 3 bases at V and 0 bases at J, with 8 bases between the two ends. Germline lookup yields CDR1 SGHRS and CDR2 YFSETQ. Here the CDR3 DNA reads TGCGCCAGCAGCTCCGGGACTAGCACAGATACGCAGTATTTT. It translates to CASSSGTSTDTQYF.

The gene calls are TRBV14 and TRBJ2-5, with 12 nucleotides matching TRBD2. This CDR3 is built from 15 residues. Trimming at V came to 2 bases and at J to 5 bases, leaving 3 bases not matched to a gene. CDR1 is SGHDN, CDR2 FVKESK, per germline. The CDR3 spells CASSQLAGGSETQYF. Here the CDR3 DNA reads TGTGCCAGCAGCCAACTAGCGGGAGGGAGCGAGACCCAGTACTTC.

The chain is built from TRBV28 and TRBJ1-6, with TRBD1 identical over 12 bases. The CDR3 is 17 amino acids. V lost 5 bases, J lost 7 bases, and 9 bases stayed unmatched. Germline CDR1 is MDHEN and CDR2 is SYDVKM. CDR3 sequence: CASSPGTGGGLNSPLHF. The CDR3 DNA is TGTGCCAGCAGTCCAGGGACAGGGGGCGGGTTGAATTCACCCCTCCACTTT.

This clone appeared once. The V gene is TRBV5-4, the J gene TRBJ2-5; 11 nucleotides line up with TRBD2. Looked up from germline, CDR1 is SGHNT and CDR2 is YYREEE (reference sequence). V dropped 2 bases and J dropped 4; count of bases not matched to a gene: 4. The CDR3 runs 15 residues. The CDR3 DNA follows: TGTGCCAGCAGCTTAAAAGGACTAGCGGGAGAGACCCAGTACTTC. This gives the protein CASSLKGLAGETQYF.

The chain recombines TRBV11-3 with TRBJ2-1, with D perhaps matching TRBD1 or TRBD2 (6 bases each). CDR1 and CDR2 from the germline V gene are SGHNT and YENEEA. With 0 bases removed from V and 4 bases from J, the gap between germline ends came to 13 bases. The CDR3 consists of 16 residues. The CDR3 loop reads CASSLDGGPPYNEQFF. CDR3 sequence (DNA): TGTGCCAGCAGCTTAGATGGGGGGCCCCCTTACAATGAGCAGTTCTTC.

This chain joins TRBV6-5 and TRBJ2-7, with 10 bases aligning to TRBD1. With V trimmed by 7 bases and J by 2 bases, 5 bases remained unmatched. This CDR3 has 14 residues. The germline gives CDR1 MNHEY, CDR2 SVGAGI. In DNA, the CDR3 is TGTGCCAGCACCCTAGGACAGGGGGCCTACGAGCAGTACTTC. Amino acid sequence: CASTLGQGAYEQYF.

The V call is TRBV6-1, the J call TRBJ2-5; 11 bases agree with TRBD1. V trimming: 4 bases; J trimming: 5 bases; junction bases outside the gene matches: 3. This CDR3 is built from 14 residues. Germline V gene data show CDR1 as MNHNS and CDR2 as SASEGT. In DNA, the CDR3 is TGTGCCAGCAGTGCGGGACAGGGGGGGGAGACCCAGTACTTC. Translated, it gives CASSAGQGGETQYF.

The CDR3 here is CASSFLGLDNEQFF. The DNA of the CDR3 is TGTGCCAGCAGCTTCCTGGGCCTTGACAATGAGCAGTTCTTC. The chain joins TRBV7-2 to TRBJ2-1, with no clear D. This CDR3 is 14 amino acids long. Germline assignment: CDR1 SGHTA and CDR2 FQGNSA. V lost 3 bases and J 5 bases, leaving 11 bases between the germline ends. Together with reference TRBV7-2 and TRBJ2-1, the CDR3 gives the full variable domain: GAGVSQSPSNKVTEKGKDVELRCDPISGHTALYWYRQSLGQGLEFLIYFQGNSAPDKSGLPSDRFSAERTGGSVSTLTIQRTQQEDSAVYLCASSFLGLDNEQFFGPGTRLTVL.

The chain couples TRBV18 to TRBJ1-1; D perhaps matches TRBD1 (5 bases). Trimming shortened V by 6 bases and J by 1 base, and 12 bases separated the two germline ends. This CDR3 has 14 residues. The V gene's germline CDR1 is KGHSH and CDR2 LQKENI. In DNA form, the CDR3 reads TGTGCCAGCTCCCCAGGACAACAGAACACTGAAGCTTTCTTT. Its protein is CASSPGQQNTEAFF. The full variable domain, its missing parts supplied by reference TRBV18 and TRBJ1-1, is NAGVMQNPRHLVRRRGQEARLRCSPMKGHSHVYWYRQLPEEGLKFMVYLQKENIIDESGMPKERFSAEFPKEGPSILRIQQVVRGDSAAYFCASSPGQQNTEAFFGQGTRLTVV.